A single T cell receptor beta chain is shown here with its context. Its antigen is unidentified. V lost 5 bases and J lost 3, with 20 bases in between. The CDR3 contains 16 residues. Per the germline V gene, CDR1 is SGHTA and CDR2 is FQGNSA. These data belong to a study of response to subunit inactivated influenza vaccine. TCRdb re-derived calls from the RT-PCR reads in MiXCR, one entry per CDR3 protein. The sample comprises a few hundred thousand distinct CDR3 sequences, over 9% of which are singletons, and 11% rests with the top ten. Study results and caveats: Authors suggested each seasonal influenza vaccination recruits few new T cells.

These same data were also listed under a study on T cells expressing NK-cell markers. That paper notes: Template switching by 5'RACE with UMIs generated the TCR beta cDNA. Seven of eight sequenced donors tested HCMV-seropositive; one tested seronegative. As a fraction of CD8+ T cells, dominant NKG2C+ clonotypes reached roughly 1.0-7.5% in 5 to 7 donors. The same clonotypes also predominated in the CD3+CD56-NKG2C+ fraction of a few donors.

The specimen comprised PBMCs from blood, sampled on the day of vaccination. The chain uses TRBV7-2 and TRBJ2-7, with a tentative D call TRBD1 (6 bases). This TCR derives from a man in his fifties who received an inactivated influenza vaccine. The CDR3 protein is CASSQPKGESLYEQYF. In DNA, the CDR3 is TGTGCCAGCAGCCAGCCAAAGGGGGAGAGCCTCTACGAGCAGTACTTC.